Shown below are 27 T cell receptor beta chains from a single sample sequenced in a study of tumor and adjacent non-tumor tissue in lung cancer. A modified ARM-PCR protocol with three rounds of nested PCR amplified TCRbeta. TCRdb analysed the multiplex PCR reads with MiXCR anew, one entry per CDR3 protein. The sample yields about 80,000 distinct CDR3 sequences, approximately 77% seen once. This sample's RNA came from whole unsorted tissue. Sequencing was done on a sample of lung tumor tissue. The receptor source for this set is a woman in her thirties or forties with non-small cell lung cancer.

This clonotype was seen only once. V usage is TRBV11-2 and J usage is TRBJ2-1, with TRBD1 matching over 8 bases. This CDR3 region has 13 residues. Per the germline V gene, CDR1 is SGHAT and CDR2 is FQNNGV. The J segment lost 11 bases and the V segment lost 8 bases, leaving 11 bases of the junction unmatched. CDR3 nucleotide sequence: TGTGCCAGCGCCTTAACAGGGGGGAATAAGCAGTTCTTC. Protein product: CASALTGGNKQFF. Full variable domain (remainder filled in from reference TRBV11-2 and TRBJ2-1): EAGVAQSPRYKIIEKRQSVAFWCNPISGHATLYWYQQILGQGPKLLIQFQNNGVVDDSQLPKDRFSAERLKGVDSTLKIQPAKLEDSAVYLCASALTGGNKQFFGPGTRLTVL.

Of note for this clonotype: This likely comes from a read error, as the CDR3 has no conserved phenylalanine or tryptophan at its end. The DNA is omitted, as the CDR3 cannot be located on it reliably, and the CDR3 follows TCRdb's listing. V usage is TRBV24-1 and J usage is TRBJ2-1; the D call of TRBD1 is as the table states it, not checked on the DNA. The CDR3 comprises 13 residues, both ends counted. CDR1 is KGHDR, CDR2 SFDVKD, per germline. CDR3 region: CATQTGANNEHFL.

The chain uses TRBV6-7 and TRBJ1-6; D remains unclear. TRBV6-7 carries the ORF label, with uncertain function. CDR3 length: 16 residues. The V end was cut by 6 bases, the J end by 10 bases, with 22 bases between. The CDR3 sequence: CASSYLDKVGSSPLHF. CDR3 DNA: TGTGCCAGCAGCTACCTCGACAAGGTAGGAAGCTCACCCCTCCACTTT.

Concerning this clonotype itself: Mismatch with germline at one junction end may stem from a read error. The chain has TRBV11-2 and TRBJ2-5; 8 bases line up with TRBD2. Germline values: CDR1 SGHAT, CDR2 FQNNGV. The CDR3 is 16 amino acids. The CDR3 sequence: CASSSPGGGIQEAQYF. CDR3 in DNA: TGTGCCAGCAGCTCCCCGGGAGGGGGGATACAAGAGGCCCAGTACTTC.

This clonotype appeared a single time. One end of the junction is discordant with germline, which a read error may explain. The V call is TRBV6-5, the J call TRBJ2-2, with D perhaps matching TRBD1 (5 bases). Germline V gene data show CDR1 as MNHEY and CDR2 as SVGAGI. The CDR3 spans 13 residues. The CDR3: CPSSYVRAGELFF. The CDR3 region has the DNA TGCCCCAGCAGTTACGTCAGGGCCGGGGAGCTGTTTTTT.

This clonotype came up a few times. Sequence at one end of the junction differs from germline and may be a read error. The CDR3 coding sequence is TGTGCCAGCAGCCGGAAACTAGCGGACCAAGAGACCCAGTATTTC. Encoded protein: CASSRKLADQETQYF. The rearrangement uses TRBV7-9 and TRBJ2-5, with TRBD2 matching 8 bases. The germline gives CDR1 SEHNR, CDR2 FQNEAQ (reference sequence). The CDR3 is 15 amino acids.

Remarks on this clonotype: A junction end diverges from the germline sequence, so it may reflect a read error. As DNA, the CDR3 is TGTGCCAGCAGCCGCCGGGACAGAGATACCCGGGAGCTGTTCTTT. This codes for CASSRRDRDTRELFF. The rearrangement links TRBV5-5 to TRBJ2-2; possibly TRBD1 for D (7 bases). The CDR3 sequence is 15 residues long. The germline V gene encodes CDR1 SGHKS and CDR2 YYEKEE (reference sequence).

The chain recombines TRBV11-2 with TRBJ2-1; a weak D match, TRBD2 (5 bases). Germline V lookup: CDR1 SGHAT, CDR2 FQNNGV. The CDR3 consists of 14 residues. The CDR3 reads CVSTRSGSYNEQFF. Written as DNA, the CDR3 is TGTGTTAGCACAAGGTCGGGGAGCTACAATGAGCAGTTCTTC.

CDR3 sequence: CASSPGLVGVGKQFF. The CDR3 nucleotides are TGTGCCAGCAGTCCGGGACTAGTGGGAGTAGGCAAGCAGTTCTTC. V usage is TRBV6-1 and J usage is TRBJ2-1, with 8 positions matching TRBD2. In germline, CDR1 is MNHNS, CDR2 SASEGT. CDR3 length: 15 amino acids. V shed 5 bases and J 11 bases; nucleotides not matched to a gene: 14.

The rearrangement uses TRBV4-2 and TRBJ2-3; 9 positions match TRBD2. Germline CDR1 LGHNA, CDR2 YNFKEQ. The CDR3 extends over 14 amino acids. Trimming cost V 2 bases and J 15 bases; bases outside gene matches: 12. DNA for the CDR3: TGTGCCAGCAGCCAAACGGGCTCTAGCGGGGAACACTATTTT. Encoded protein: CASSQTGSSGEHYF.

On this clonotype itself: Germline and junction disagree at one end, which may indicate a read error. The V call is TRBV29-1, the J call TRBJ2-3; the D gene is possibly TRBD2 (7 bases). Germline assignment: CDR1 SQVTM and CDR2 ANQGSEA. The CDR3 consists of 14 residues. CDR3 protein: CSATGRDSIDTQYF. CDR3 coding DNA: TGCAGCGCCACAGGGAGGGATAGCATAGATACACAGTATTTT.

Concerning this clonotype itself: As the CDR3 is not closed by the conserved phenylalanine or tryptophan, this likely results from a read error. V and J are TRBV4-1 and TRBJ2-3; unclear D gene. Germline values: CDR1 MGHRA, CDR2 YSYEKL. This CDR3 region has 15 residues. The CDR3 here is CASSQDLSATDMQYS. The DNA of the CDR3 is TGCGCCAGCAGCCAAGATCTCTCAGCCACAGATATGCAGTATTCT.

The chain couples TRBV11-2 to TRBJ2-1; TRBD2 might be the D (6 bases). This CDR3 is built from 15 residues. Germline values: CDR1 SGHAT, CDR2 FQNNGV. V was pared by 5 bases and J by 9 bases, with 20 bases between. The CDR3 sequence is CASSPSLASVLEQFF. The DNA for the CDR3 is TGTGCCAGCAGCCCATCCTTGGCTAGCGTTCTTGAGCAGTTCTTC.

For this clonotype: The junction departs from the called germline gene at one end, perhaps through a read error. The rearrangement joins TRBV12-3 or TRBV12-4 to TRBJ2-1, with D perhaps assigned TRBD1 or TRBD2 (6 bases each). The CDR3 has 15 amino acids. CDR3 sequence reads: CVSCFKGGVVNEQFF. The CDR3 DNA sequence: TGTGTCAGCTGTTTTAAGGGGGGAGTAGTCAATGAGCAGTTCTTC.

This clonotype was seen a few times. A much larger clone sits a single nucleotide away, making a read error possible. This sequence joins TRBV6-5 and TRBJ2-2, with D perhaps given as TRBD1 or TRBD2 (5 bases each). Germline V lookup: CDR1 MNHEY, CDR2 SVGAGI. The CDR3 totals 15 residues. CDR3 nucleotides: TGTGCCAGCAGTTACGAGTTGGCGGACACCGGGGATCTGTTTTTT. Amino acid sequence: CASSYELADTGDLFF.

This clonotype showed up just a few times. The chain carries TRBV20-1 and TRBJ1-6, with TRBD1 matching 8 bases. The CDR3 covers 16 residues. From germline, CDR1 is DFQATT and CDR2 SNEGSKA (reference sequence). V trimming: 5 bases; J trimming: 7 bases; junction bases outside the gene matches: 13. The CDR3 DNA reads TGCAGTGCTGAGACAGGGGCCGTAAAGGGAAATTCACCCCTCCACTTT. Translated: CSAETGAVKGNSPLHF.

As regards this clonotype: This may be a read error: a much more frequent sequence differs by one nucleotide. The chain carries TRBV20-1 and TRBJ2-7; the match to TRBD2 covers 8 bases. The CDR3 runs to 14 residues. The V gene's germline CDR1 is DFQATT and CDR2 SNEGSKA (reference sequence). In DNA form, the CDR3 reads TGCAGCGGTAGCGGGGCCAGATTAACCTACGAGCGGTACTTC. Its protein product is CSGSGARLTYERYF.

As concerns this clonotype: Given the absence of the conserved phenylalanine or tryptophan at the CDR3 end, a read error is likely. The V call is TRBV11-2, the J call TRBJ2-7; possibly TRBD1 for D (5 bases). CDR3 size: 12 residues. V was pared by 5 bases and J by 6 bases, with 11 bases between. From germline, CDR1 is SGHAT and CDR2 FQNNGV. CDR3 loop: CASSPTEFEQYL. Written as DNA, the CDR3 is TGTGCCAGCAGCCCGACAGAGTTCGAGCAGTACTTA.

The rearrangement joins TRBV4-1 to TRBJ2-1, with D possibly matching TRBD2 (6 bases). V lost 6 bases, J lost 13 bases, and 25 bases lay in between. The V gene's germline CDR1 is MGHRA and CDR2 YSYEKL. This CDR3 contains 15 residues. CDR3 nucleotide sequence: TGCGCCAGCAGAATGGGGCGGGGAACCTACTATCACCAGTTCTTC. It encodes CASRMGRGTYYHQFF.

About this clonotype itself: Its ends do not fully match the called genes, so a read error is possible. The chain carries TRBV29-1 and TRBJ1-3; possibly TRBD1 for D (5 bases). Germline V gives CDR1 SQVTM, CDR2 ANQGSEA. The CDR3 runs to 15 residues. CDR3 nucleotides: TGCAGGGTTGAAGTGGGGCAGGGTAAACGAAATACCATATATTTT. It yields the protein CRVEVGQGKRNTIYF.

V usage is TRBV10-1 and J usage is TRBJ2-1; a weak D match, TRBD2 (6 bases). The CDR3 totals 14 residues. Germline V gene data show CDR1 as WNHNN and CDR2 as SYGVQD (reference sequence). The CDR3 region has the DNA TGCACTAGCAGTGAGAGTGGGAACTACAATGAGCAGTTCTTC. This encodes CTSSESGNYNEQFF.

Many counts were recorded for this clonotype. J is TRBJ2-5 and V is TRBV6-5; D gene uncertain. Germline V gene lookup returns CDR1 MNHEY and CDR2 SVGAGI. Between the trimmed V and J ends, which lost 6 bases and 5 bases, there was a span of 10 bases. The CDR3 spans 12 residues. CDR3: CASRKGRETQYF. Here the CDR3 DNA reads TGTGCCAGCAGAAAAGGCCGGGAGACCCAGTACTTC.

The sample holds many counts of this clonotype. The genes are TRBV28 and TRBJ1-2, with TRBD1 as a possible D gene (5 bases). CDR3 length: 12 amino acids. V lost 6 bases and J 5 bases, leaving 10 bases between the germline ends. The germline V gene has CDR1 MDHEN and CDR2 SYDVKM. The CDR3 sequence: CASRTVNYGYTF. The CDR3 coding sequence is TGTGCCAGCAGGACAGTGAATTATGGCTACACCTTC.

There are many counts of this clonotype. This rearrangement joins TRBV29-1 to TRBJ1-2; D call uncertain. The CDR3 is 12 residues long. V was clipped by 2 bases and J by 4 bases, with 8 bases between them. The germline gives CDR1 SQVTM, CDR2 ANQGSEA. CDR3 nucleotide sequence: TGCAGCGTTGAAAGGGCTTCCTATGGCTACACCTTC. It specifies CSVERASYGYTF.

This chain joins TRBV20-1 and TRBJ2-1, with TRBD2 as a possible D gene (6 bases). Deletions cut 2 bases from V and 6 bases from J, with 11 bases between. The CDR3 covers 13 residues. The germline V gene encodes CDR1 DFQATT and CDR2 SNEGSKA (reference sequence). Written as DNA, the CDR3 is TGCAGTGCTAGAACTAGCCCCAGCAATGAGCAGTTCTTC. This translates into CSARTSPSNEQFF.

About this clonotype itself: At one of its ends the junction is not consistent with the germline gene, which may arise from a read error. The gene calls are TRBV13 and TRBJ2-3; possibly TRBD2 for D (6 bases). The CDR3 has 17 residues. The germline V gene encodes CDR1 PRHDT and CDR2 FYEKMQ (reference sequence). CDR3 DNA sequence: TGTGCCAGCAGCCCGTCGACTAGATCTACACACACAGATACACAGTATTTT. Encoded protein: CASSPSTRSTHTDTQYF.

Comments on this clonotype: Relative to the germline gene, one junction end is altered; a read error may explain this. The CDR3 region has the DNA TGCGCCAGCAGTGAGAGGGTGGAAACCGGGGAGATGTTATTT. It is translated as CASSERVETGEMLF. The chain is built from TRBV10-1 and TRBJ2-2; D possibly corresponds to TRBD2 (5 bases). Germline V gives CDR1 WNHNN, CDR2 SYGVQD (reference sequence). This CDR3 contains 14 residues.